Sequencing of this T cell receptor beta chain was carried out in a study of PD-L1 blockade in urothelial cancer. Sequenced by immunoSEQ multiplex PCR; TCRdb stores in-frame clones only, minus some. In the table there are about 35,000 clones, around 79% of which are singletons. The germline V gene has CDR1 LGHNA and CDR2 YSLEER. The CDR3 runs to 14 residues. V lost 1 base to trimming and J lost 4 bases, with 7 bases between them. The sequencing used PBMCs, collected around atezolizumab (anti-PD-L1) treatment. The clonotype comes from a man aged 70-80 years with urothelial cancer. The chain employs TRBV4-3 and TRBJ2-2; no firm D call. The CDR3 spells CASSQAGVTGELFF. The CDR3 DNA is TGCGCCAGCAGCCAAGCGGGTGTCACCGGGGAGCTGTTTTTT.